The 7 T cell receptor beta chains reported below all come from one sample, sequenced in a study of T cells after yellow fever vaccination. TCRdb re-called the 5' RACE reads through MiXCR, storing one row per CDR3 protein. The sample includes more than 300,000 distinct CDR3 sequences, 9.5% to 12% seen only once; the top ten take 2.5% to 4%. The material was CD4+ T cells sorted from PBMCs, obtained 45 days after the yellow fever booster vaccination. The origin of the receptors is a young man who received the YFV17D yellow fever vaccine.

V and J are TRBV29-1 and TRBJ2-7; D is undetermined. V dropped 4 bases and J dropped 3 bases, with 13 bases sitting between them. There are 13 residues in the CDR3. Per the germline V gene, CDR1 is SQVTM and CDR2 is ANQGSEA. In nucleotides, the CDR3 is TGCAGCGTTGTTCGCCAGCCCTTCTACGAGCAGTACTTC. It yields the protein CSVVRQPFYEQYF.

This sequence joins TRBV2 and TRBJ2-5, with no clear D. CDR1 is SNHLY, CDR2 FYNNEI, per germline. The germline V and J ends were trimmed by 8 bases and 3 bases, with 10 bases remaining between them. CDR3 length: 12 amino acids. The CDR3: CASGVLKETQYF. CDR3 coding DNA: TGTGCCAGCGGTGTTTTGAAAGAGACCCAGTACTTC.

J is TRBJ2-3 and V is TRBV10-1; 7 nucleotides line up with TRBD2. The CDR3 totals 16 residues. CDR1 WNHNN and CDR2 SYGVQD come from the germline V gene (reference sequence). V lost 6 bases, J lost 2 bases, and 11 bases stayed unmatched. The chain's CDR3 is CASSSGRAGVTDTQYF. Here the CDR3 DNA reads TGCGCCAGCAGCTCAGGACGGGCGGGGGTCACAGATACGCAGTATTTT.

The genes are TRBV3-1 and TRBJ2-2; D not certain. CDR1 is LGHDT, CDR2 YNNKEL, per germline (reference sequence). The CDR3 consists of 15 residues. The germline V and J ends were trimmed by 4 bases and 2 bases, with 11 bases remaining between them. In nucleotides, the CDR3 is TGTGCCAGCAGCCGCGCGGCGGCAAACACCGGGGAGCTGTTTTTT. This translates into CASSRAAANTGELFF. The variable domain in full, completed from reference TRBV3-1 and TRBJ2-2, reads DTAVSQTPKYLVTQMGNDKSIKCEQNLGHDTMYWYKQDSKKFLKIMFSYNNKELIINETVPNRFSPKSPDKAHLNLHINSLELGDSAVYFCASSRAAANTGELFFGEGSRLTVL.

This clonotype was seen repeatedly, ten times or more. V is TRBV20-1 and J is TRBJ1-3; 10 bases line up with TRBD1. The CDR3 length is 15 residues. The trim removed 5 bases at V and 2 bases at J, leaving 6 bases unmatched. CDR1 and CDR2 from the germline V gene are DFQATT and SNEGSKA (reference sequence). The CDR3 nucleotides are TGCAGTGCTCTGACGACAGGGGGCCCTGGAAACACCATATATTTT. Protein product: CSALTTGGPGNTIYF.

This clonotype was counted between two and nine times. The V call is TRBV29-1, the J call TRBJ2-7; TRBD1 agrees at 10 bases. The CDR3 is made up of 13 amino acids. The trim removed 4 bases at V and 5 bases at J, leaving 5 bases unmatched. Germline CDR1 is SQVTM and CDR2 is ANQGSEA. The chain's CDR3 is CSVGLGTGDEQYV. The DNA of the CDR3 is TGCAGCGTTGGTTTAGGGACAGGGGACGAGCAGTACGTC.

This clonotype was observed a few times. The chain uses TRBV4-3 and TRBJ2-7, with D possibly TRBD2 on 6 matching bases. V was shortened by 1 base and J by 12 bases, with 13 bases between the two germline ends. Germline V CDR1 and CDR2: LGHNA, YSLEER. The CDR3 length is 12 residues. The CDR3 DNA is TGCGCCAGCAGCCAAGGCGGGGCCAGGCTGTACTTC. Translation gives CASSQGGARLYF.